Listed here are 6 T cell receptor beta chains from one sample, sequenced in a study of T cell responses to AZD1222 COVID-19 vaccine. Data came from immunoSEQ multiplex PCR; TCRdb stores just in-frame clones and leaves some out. This sample has more than 75,000 clones, with approximately 90% found just once. The material sequenced was peripheral blood, taken 28 days after the second AZD1222 dose. The origin of the receptors is an adult who received the AZD1222 COVID-19 vaccine.

The V gene is TRBV19, the J gene TRBJ1-1, with a tentative D call TRBD1 (5 bases). Deletions cut 7 bases from V and 2 bases from J, with 14 bases between. Germline assignment: CDR1 LNHDA and CDR2 SQIVND (reference sequence). CDR3 length: 14 amino acids. This CDR3 is CASKSRELNTEAFF. CDR3 DNA: TGTGCCAGTAAATCCAGGGAATTAAACACTGAAGCTTTCTTT.

This clone showed up just once. V gene TRBV9 combines with J gene TRBJ2-7; no clear D. Germline assignment: CDR1 SGDLS and CDR2 YYNGEE. The V end lost 0 bases, the J end lost 3 bases, and 7 bases lay between the germline ends. CDR3 length equals 13 residues. This CDR3 is CASSVVSGYEQYF. The CDR3, as DNA: TGTGCCAGCAGCGTAGTTTCAGGCTACGAGCAGTACTTC.

The chain carries TRBV5-6 and TRBJ1-5; 9 bases agree with TRBD1. J gave up 1 base and V 4 bases, and 9 bases lay outside the gene matches. The CDR3 is made up of 17 amino acids. Germline CDR1 reads SGHDT; CDR2 reads YYEEEE. The CDR3 here is CASSNMGQGGSNQPQHF. CDR3 bases: TGTGCCAGCAGCAATATGGGACAGGGAGGGAGCAATCAGCCCCAGCATTTT.

The chain employs TRBV20-1 and TRBJ1-1; D is unresolved. The germline gives CDR1 DFQATT, CDR2 SNEGSKA (reference sequence). This CDR3 comprises 10 residues. The ends were cut back, 6 bases at V and 1 base at J, with 3 bases in the middle. In DNA form, the CDR3 reads TGCAGTGCCGCGAACACTGAAGCTTTCTTT. It codes for CSAANTEAFF.

The chain couples TRBV3-1 (or the pseudogene TRBV3-2) to TRBJ1-4, with unresolved D. The germline V and J ends were trimmed by 5 bases and 6 bases, with 10 bases remaining between them. This CDR3 has 13 amino acids. The germline CDR1 and CDR2 sequences are LGHDT and YNNKEL (reference sequence). The CDR3 DNA reads TGTGCCAGCAGCTCTTGGACGGATGAAAAACTGTTTTTT. Residues: CASSSWTDEKLFF.

The chain employs TRBV7-3 and TRBJ1-6; 7 nucleotides match TRBD1. The length of the CDR3 is 14 residues. The germline V gene has CDR1 SGHTA and CDR2 FQGTGA. Germline trimming cut 5 bases from V and 10 bases from J; bases unmatched to any gene: 8. This chain's CDR3 is CASSLGTVGSPLHF. Here the CDR3 DNA reads TGTGCCAGCAGCCTCGGGACAGTCGGCTCACCCCTCCACTTT.